The entry that follows covers one T cell receptor beta chain sequence. Data came from immunoSEQ multiplex PCR; TCRdb stores just in-frame clones and leaves some out. The table shows under 450,000 clones, with around 93% occurring only once. These data come from a study of shared T cell receptors in the human thymus. The CDR3 consists of 13 residues. Germline lookup yields CDR1 MRHNA and CDR2 SNTAGT. V lost 3 bases, J lost 6 bases, and 11 bases lay in between. This TCR came from a human donor. Sequences were obtained from thymocytes. The chain has TRBV6-4 and TRBJ1-1; D not resolved. The CDR3 DNA is TGTGCCAGCAGTGAGCGGTCTGGCGCTGAAGCTTTCTTT. This codes for CASSERSGAEAFF.